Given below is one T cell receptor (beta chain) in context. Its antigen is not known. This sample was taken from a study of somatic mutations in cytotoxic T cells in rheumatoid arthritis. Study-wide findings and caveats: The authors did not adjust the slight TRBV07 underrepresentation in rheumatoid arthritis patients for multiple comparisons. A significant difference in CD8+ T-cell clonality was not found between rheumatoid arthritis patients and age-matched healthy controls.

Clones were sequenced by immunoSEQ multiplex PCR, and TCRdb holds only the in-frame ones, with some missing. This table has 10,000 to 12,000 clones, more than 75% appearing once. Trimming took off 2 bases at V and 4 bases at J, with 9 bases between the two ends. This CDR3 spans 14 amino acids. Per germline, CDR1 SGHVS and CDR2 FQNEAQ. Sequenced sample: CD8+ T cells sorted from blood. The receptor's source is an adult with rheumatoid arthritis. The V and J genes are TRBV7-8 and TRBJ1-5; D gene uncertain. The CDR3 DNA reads TGTGCCAGCAGCTTACCGTCGGGGAATCAGCCCCAGCATTTT. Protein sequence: CASSLPSGNQPQHF. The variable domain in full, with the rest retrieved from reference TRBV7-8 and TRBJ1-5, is GAGVSQSPRYKVAKRGQDVALRCDPISGHVSLFWYQQALGQGPEFLTYFQNEAQLDKSGLPSDRFFAERPEGSVSTLKIQRTQQEDSAVYLCASSLPSGNQPQHFGDGTRLSIL.